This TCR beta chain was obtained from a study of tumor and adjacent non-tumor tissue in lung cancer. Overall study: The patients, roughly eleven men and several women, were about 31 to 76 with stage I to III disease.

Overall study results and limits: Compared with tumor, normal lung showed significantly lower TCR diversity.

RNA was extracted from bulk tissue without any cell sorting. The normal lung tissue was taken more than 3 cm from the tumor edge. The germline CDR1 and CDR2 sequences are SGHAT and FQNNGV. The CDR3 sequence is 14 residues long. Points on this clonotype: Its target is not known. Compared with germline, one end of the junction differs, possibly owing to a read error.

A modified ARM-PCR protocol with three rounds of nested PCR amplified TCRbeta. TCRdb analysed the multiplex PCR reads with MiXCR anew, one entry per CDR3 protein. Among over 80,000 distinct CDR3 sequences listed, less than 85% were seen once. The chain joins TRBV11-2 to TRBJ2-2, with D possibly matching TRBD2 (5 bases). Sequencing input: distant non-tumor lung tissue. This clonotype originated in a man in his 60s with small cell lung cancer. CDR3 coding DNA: TGTGCCAACAGCTTAGCGCGGGTTACCGGGGAGCTGTTTTTT. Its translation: CANSLARVTGELFF.